What follows describes a single T cell receptor beta chain. This specimen comes from a study of T cells in localized non-small cell lung cancer. The CDR3 length is 14 residues. In germline, CDR1 is SGHNT, CDR2 YENEEA. V shed 4 bases, J shed 6 bases, and the junction held 8 bases outside the gene matches. Sequencing used immunoSEQ multiplex PCR; TCRdb keeps in-frame clones, though not all of them. The data contain 850 to 1,000 clones, 36% of them singletons. The material sequenced was lung tumor tissue, taken before any cancer treatment. The clonotype comes from a man aged 35-69 years with stage I lung adenocarcinoma. This rearrangement joins TRBV11-3 to TRBJ2-7, with 8 nucleotides matching TRBD1. In DNA form, the CDR3 reads TGTGCCAGCAGCTACGACAGGGGAGCTTCCGAGCAGTACTTC. Translated, it gives CASSYDRGASEQYF.